This T cell receptor (beta chain) was found in a study of Graves' ophthalmopathy and Graves' hyperthyroidism (dated by TCRdb to about 2018). Background on the whole study: Peripheral blood was collected at initial diagnosis, before any treatment. The study used signatures of the TCR beta repertoire to tell Graves' ophthalmopathy apart from Graves' hyperthyroidism and to predict which patients would progress to ophthalmopathy. In total, 135 blood samples were TCR-sequenced: 40 to 45 ophthalmopathy, some 75 hyperthyroidism and roughly 17 hyperthyroidism-to-ophthalmopathy patients. A discovery set of 90 to 100 patients (approximately 42 ophthalmopathy, 60 or so stable hyperthyroidism) was enrolled to explore V-J signatures distinguishing ophthalmopathy from hyperthyroidism. For independent validation, a separate cohort was made up of some 19 hyperthyroidism patients plus 17 patients who later progressed from hyperthyroidism to ophthalmopathy. In about six hyperthyroidism patients, the T-cell repertoires found in thyroid tissue were compared with those found in blood. Following sampling, methimazole starting at 30 mg daily was administered to hyperthyroidism patients, and high-dose intravenous methylprednisolone was administered to ophthalmopathy patients. Results and caveats for the whole study, not just this receptor: In validation, the model predicted ophthalmopathy progression with about 64% sensitivity and 72.22% specificity; roughly eleven predicted patients were CT-confirmed with GO in a median of around 6 months. Sample size was not statistically predetermined, and group allocation was not concealed from the investigators. Most expanded thyroid clonotypes with frequency above 0.001 were also detected in blood, suggesting blood repertoires may reflect the thyroid immune response. Ophthalmopathy was separated from stable hyperthyroidism by the 13-signature model with 87.88% sensitivity and roughly 82% specificity in cross-validation and with 80%/75% in the test set.

CDR1 and CDR2 (LGHNT, FRNRAP) derive from the germline V gene. V lost 4 bases and J lost 2 bases; the stretch between them is 5 bases long. The cysteine opens and the phenylalanine closes a CDR3 of 12 amino acids. Only the CDR3 portion is preserved as DNA: 36 bases, with reading frame beginning at the first base. This clonotype was seen ten or more times. The specificity of this receptor is unknown. Qualities for individual bases were not recorded, and no much larger clone is one base off. For repertoire sequencing, the TCR beta CDR3 regions were amplified from RNA transcripts. A first-round RT-PCR used HTBI primers with the Qiagen OneStep RT-PCR kit, followed by a second-round multiplex PCR, size selection and purification. The libraries underwent paired-end sequencing with 100 bp reads on an Illumina HiSeq2000. The source study handled its data this way. SOAPnuke was used for read processing, and reads with adapters, uncalled bases, a mean Phred below 15, or no exact constant-primer or identifier match were discarded. COPE v1.2.5 was used to merge the high-quality paired reads. Each unique nucleotide sequence was defined as a clonotype, and clonotypes were aligned to IMGT TRB V, D and J references with MiTCR v1.1. The analysis was limited to V-J combinations with a frequency above 0.0001, which together covered more than 99% of repertoires. For each V-J combination, a TCR clonal expansion and chaos score was defined as the ratio of F50 clonal expansion to chaos observed in the TCRdist matrix. Features were reduced by Welch's t-statistics and random forest to around 13 V-J combinations, which fed a naive Bayes classifier. The similarity between thyroid and blood repertoires was quantified using the Morisita-Horn index. The public reads were run again by TCRdb, first through fastp at Q25 and then through MiXCR, and only productive beta chains were kept. Identical CDR3 protein sequences are pooled into one entry, listed with their most common genes and DNA. These V and J calls are TCRdb output, not the study's own analysis. Counted in this sample were 300,000 or so distinct CDR3 sequences; 15% to 20% of them appeared once. The ten largest clones add up to about 12% of the sample.

Patients with ophthalmopathy had moderately to severely active disease, with a Clinical Activity Score of 3 or more, a NOSPECS grade of 4 or more, and a disease duration of less than 3 months. Patients with other autoimmune diseases, uncontrolled infections, pregnancy or lactation were excluded. Clinical symptoms, serum thyroxine, TRAb, thyroid ultrasound and orbital computed tomography were used for diagnosis. Using Ficoll-Paque density gradient centrifugation, PBMCs were isolated from about 9.4 ml of fresh peripheral blood. Total RNA was extracted with Trizol reagent and quality-checked on an Agilent 2100 Bioanalyzer.

This TCR was recovered from an adult man with Graves' ophthalmopathy. This chain is built from TRBV12-5 and TRBJ1-2, with the D gene not confidently named. The material sequenced was peripheral blood. The CDR3 protein sequence reads: CASGSRNYGYTF. The sequenced DNA: TGTGCTAGTGGTTCCCGGAACTATGGCTACACCTTC.